This paragraph covers one T cell receptor beta chain sequence. There were TCR beta CDR3 regions amplified from RNA transcripts. A first-round RT-PCR of the TCR CDR3 used the HTBI primer set. TCRdb redid the calling of the multiplex PCR reads with MiXCR, one entry per CDR3 protein. The table includes 500,000 to 800,000 distinct CDR3 sequences, about 15% detected once. These data come from a study of T cells in Graves' hyperthyroidism and ophthalmopathy. Germline V gene data show CDR1 as SGHTA and CDR2 as FQGTGA. Trimming took off 1 base at V and 1 base at J, with 10 bases between the two ends. CDR3 length: 15 residues.

The receptor's source is a woman between 45 and 65 years old with Graves' ophthalmopathy. The chain combines TRBV7-3 with TRBJ1-1; no clear D gene. The sample was blood. The CDR3 reads CASSLNSGPNTEAFF. DNA of the CDR3: TGTGCCAGCAGCTTAAATTCCGGGCCGAACACTGAAGCTTTCTTT.